The 17 T cell receptor beta chains given below trace back to one sample, sequenced in a study of shared T cell receptors in the human thymus. Clones were read by immunoSEQ multiplex PCR, and TCRdb kept only the in-frame ones, dropping some. This sample has about 660,000 clones; about 90% occur once, and the top ten carry approximately 0.0097%. This same sample was also part of a study on human thymus T cells.

Sample: thymocytes. These receptors came from a boy younger than two with a congenital heart defect.

The chain has TRBV27 and TRBJ1-5; D ambiguous. CDR1 and CDR2 (germline): MNHEY, SMNVEV (reference sequence). Trimming left V 5 bases short and J 7 bases short, with 12 bases between. The CDR3 totals 13 residues. The CDR3 nucleotides are TGTGCCAGCAGTCCCCGTGGTGAGCAGCCCCAGCATTTT. This gives the protein CASSPRGEQPQHF.

The V and J genes are TRBV10-1 and TRBJ2-7, with 7 nucleotides matching TRBD2. V trimming: 4 bases; J trimming: 6 bases; junction bases outside the gene matches: 6. CDR3 length equals 13 residues. In germline, CDR1 is WNHNN, CDR2 SYGVQD (reference sequence). The CDR3 loop reads CASSGASGSEQYF. In DNA, the CDR3 is TGCGCCAGCAGTGGGGCTAGCGGATCCGAGCAGTACTTC.

The chain carries TRBV4-1 and TRBJ2-1; 10 bases are a match to TRBD2. The junction had 5 bases not matched to a gene; V was cut back by 3 bases and J by 6 bases. CDR1 and CDR2 (germline): MGHRA, YSYEKL. CDR3 length: 15 amino acids. CDR3 sequence (DNA): TGCGCCAGCAGCCAGACTAGCGGGTATTCCAATGAGCAGTTCTTC. Protein: CASSQTSGYSNEQFF.

The chain is built from TRBV10-3 and TRBJ1-2; 8 bases agree with TRBD1. The CDR3 covers 18 residues. The ends lost 0 bases at V and 7 bases at J; junction bases unmatched: 16. Germline V gene sequence: CDR1 ENHRY, CDR2 SYGVKD. The CDR3 nucleotides are TGTGCCATCAGTGAGTCGAACGAGGACAGGGCCAGTTTGGGTGGCTACACCTTC. This sequence encodes CAISESNEDRASLGGYTF.

The chain uses TRBV18 and TRBJ2-7, with 8 positions matching TRBD2. The CDR3 covers 16 residues. Germline CDR1 and CDR2: KGHSH and LQKENI. After removal of 5 bases from V and 5 bases from J, the junction contained 14 bases not matched to a gene. The CDR3 loop reads CASSAPGEAGVHEQYF. The CDR3 DNA reads TGTGCCAGCTCAGCGCCGGGTGAAGCGGGAGTCCACGAGCAGTACTTC. Full variable domain (missing parts from reference TRBV18 and TRBJ2-7): NAGVMQNPRHLVRRRGQEARLRCSPMKGHSHVYWYRQLPEEGLKFMVYLQKENIIDESGMPKERFSAEFPKEGPSILRIQQVVRGDSAAYFCASSAPGEAGVHEQYFGPGTRLTVT.

The chain is built from TRBV5-1 and TRBJ2-7, with 12 positions matching TRBD2. CDR3 length: 16 residues. Losses at the gene ends were 3 bases for V and 2 bases for J; bases not matched to a gene: 6. Germline CDR1 is SGHRS and CDR2 is YFSETQ. The CDR3 reads CASSSRLAGDTYEQYF. In DNA, the CDR3 is TGCGCCAGCAGCTCCCGACTAGCGGGGGACACCTACGAGCAGTACTTC.

This chain links TRBV18 with TRBJ1-6; TRBD1 aligns across 7 bases. V gave up 3 bases and J gave up 5 bases; unmatched junction bases: 4. The CDR3 is 15 residues long. Germline V gene lookup returns CDR1 KGHSH and CDR2 LQKENI. Here the CDR3 DNA reads TGTGCCAGCTCACCCTCTGACAGGGATAATTCACCCCTCCACTTT. It yields the protein CASSPSDRDNSPLHF. The full variable domain, its missing parts supplied by reference TRBV18 and TRBJ1-6, is NAGVMQNPRHLVRRRGQEARLRCSPMKGHSHVYWYRQLPEEGLKFMVYLQKENIIDESGMPKERFSAEFPKEGPSILRIQQVVRGDSAAYFCASSPSDRDNSPLHFGNGTRLTVT.

The V gene is TRBV5-6, the J gene TRBJ2-1; D may be TRBD1 (7 bases). V shed 1 base and J shed 5 bases, with 13 bases lying between them. The germline gives CDR1 SGHDT, CDR2 YYEEEE. The CDR3 is 15 amino acids. In nucleotides, the CDR3 is TGTGCCAGCAGCTTGAGACAGGGACTCGACAATGAGCAGTTCTTC. Translating gives CASSLRQGLDNEQFF.

This chain joins TRBV5-1 and TRBJ1-4, with 8 bases that match TRBD1. In germline, CDR1 is SGHRS, CDR2 YFSETQ. Trimming cost V 0 bases and J 5 bases; bases outside gene matches: 12. This CDR3 contains 18 residues. This CDR3 is CASSLASPDRGLNEKLFF. In DNA, the CDR3 is TGCGCCAGCAGCTTGGCCTCCCCCGACAGGGGATTGAATGAAAAACTGTTTTTT.

The table lists this clone with a count of one. The gene calls are TRBV5-4 and TRBJ2-3; 14 bases match TRBD2. The V gene end was trimmed by 0 bases and the J gene end by 1 base; junction bases not matched to a gene: 4. This CDR3 contains 18 residues. The germline V gene encodes CDR1 SGHNT and CDR2 YYREEE (reference sequence). The chain's CDR3 is CASSLGATSGRGTDTQYF. DNA for the CDR3: TGTGCCAGCAGCTTGGGGGCGACTAGCGGGAGGGGCACAGATACGCAGTATTTT.

As regards this clone: The sample contains more than one DNA sequence encoding this CDR3. V is TRBV18 and J is TRBJ1-5, with D perhaps matching TRBD1 (6 bases). The CDR3 has 14 residues. V was clipped by 3 bases and J by 3 bases, with 9 bases between them. The germline CDR1 and CDR2 sequences are KGHSH and LQKENI. This CDR3 reads CASSPTGNNQPQHF. CDR3 coding DNA: TGTGCCAGCTCACCCACAGGGAACAATCAGCCCCAGCATTTT.

V usage is TRBV15 and J usage is TRBJ2-3, with D tentatively TRBD1 (5 bases). This CDR3 region has 16 residues. Germline V gives CDR1 LNHNV, CDR2 YYDKDF (reference sequence). Trimming cost V 8 bases and J 0 bases, with 18 bases left between them. This CDR3 reads CATSAGWAPSTDTQYF. The CDR3 coding sequence is TGTGCCACCTCGGCAGGGTGGGCTCCTAGCACAGATACGCAGTATTTT.

V gene TRBV2 combines with J gene TRBJ2-7; 8 bases align to TRBD1. V trimming: 6 bases; J trimming: 0 bases; junction bases outside the gene matches: 10. The CDR3 is made up of 16 amino acids. Germline V gene lookup returns CDR1 SNHLY and CDR2 FYNNEI. The CDR3 sequence: CASSGSGQGDSYEQYF. CDR3 DNA: TGTGCCAGCAGCGGAAGTGGACAGGGAGACTCCTACGAGCAGTACTTC.

The chain uses TRBV28 and TRBJ1-1, with a possible D match to TRBD1 (6 bases). Germline V gives CDR1 MDHEN, CDR2 SYDVKM. This CDR3 comprises 15 residues. The V end was cut by 4 bases, the J end by 0 bases, with 12 bases between. CDR3 nucleotides: TGTGCCAGCAGTTGTAAGACAGGCATGAACACTGAAGCTTTCTTT. Protein sequence: CASSCKTGMNTEAFF.

The genes are TRBV28 and TRBJ1-5; 8 bases are a match to TRBD1. CDR3 length: 15 amino acids. Germline V gives CDR1 MDHEN, CDR2 SYDVKM. Unmatched junction bases numbered 11, after V lost 8 bases and J lost 5 bases. CDR3 region: CASDDNGTGDQPQHF. Written as DNA, the CDR3 is TGTGCCAGCGATGACAACGGGACAGGCGATCAGCCCCAGCATTTT.

The chain uses TRBV5-6 and TRBJ2-1, with D unresolved. This CDR3 contains 16 residues. The V gene lost 0 bases and the J gene lost 6 bases, with 16 bases spanning the gap. The germline V gene has CDR1 SGHDT and CDR2 YYEEEE. CDR3 DNA sequence: TGTGCCAGCAGCTTGGTAAGGCTAGAAATCCCCAATGAGCAGTTCTTC. This gives the protein CASSLVRLEIPNEQFF.

This chain connects TRBV4-3 to TRBJ2-7; TRBD1 matches at 7 bases. The CDR3 spans 14 residues. Unmatched junction bases numbered 4, after V lost 4 bases and J lost 1 base. Germline CDR1 is LGHNA and CDR2 is YSLEER. DNA for the CDR3: TGCGCCAGCAGCCGGCACAGGGGTTCCTACGAGCAGTACTTC. Translating gives CASSRHRGSYEQYF.